Listed here are 25 T cell receptor beta chains from one sample, sequenced in a study of Ad26.COV2.S vaccination and SARS-CoV-2 variants. Noted treatment: 15 to 20 received Ad26.COV2.S at low or high dose, single or two shots; roughly 5 received placebo; per-sample allocation not given. The study sampled participants on day 63 after the first vaccine or placebo injection. Only in-frame clones appear in the TCRdb table, and some are missing; sequencing was by immunoSEQ multiplex PCR. The sample includes about 500,000 clones, nearly 90% of them seen just once. The specimen comprised peripheral blood, sampled in a trial of Ad26.COV2.S vaccine versus placebo. Receptors were obtained from a person between 18 and 59 years old who received the Ad26.COV2.S COVID-19 vaccine or a placebo.

This clone was observed a handful of times. This rearrangement joins TRBV18 to TRBJ1-1; the D gene is possibly TRBD1 (6 bases). V was pared by 3 bases and J by 3 bases, with 8 bases between. Germline CDR1 and CDR2: KGHSH and LQKENI. This CDR3 has 13 amino acids. The CDR3 loop is CASSPRGYTEAFF. DNA for the CDR3: TGTGCCAGCTCACCTAGGGGGTACACTGAAGCTTTCTTT.

This chain uses TRBV25-1 with TRBJ2-3; TRBD2 might be the D (6 bases). This CDR3 has 14 residues. The V gene lost 3 bases and the J gene lost 0 bases, with 7 bases spanning the gap. Germline V gives CDR1 MGHDK, CDR2 SYGVNS. DNA for the CDR3: TGTGCCAGCAGTGAGGGGACTAGCACAGATACGCAGTATTTT. It codes for CASSEGTSTDTQYF.

On this clone: Additional DNA sequences in this sample encode the identical CDR3. V and J are TRBV28 and TRBJ2-7; D is ambiguous. The CDR3 is made up of 11 amino acids. Trimming stripped 4 bases from V and 4 bases from J, with 5 bases between. The germline gives CDR1 MDHEN, CDR2 SYDVKM. Here the CDR3 reads CASSSRYEQYF. DNA for the CDR3: TGTGCCAGCAGTTCGCGATACGAGCAGTACTTC.

Regarding this clone: Other DNA sequences in this specimen translate into the identical CDR3. The genes are TRBV18 and TRBJ1-2, with D hard to call. Germline CDR1 is KGHSH and CDR2 is LQKENI. The CDR3 contains 13 residues. V was clipped by 0 bases and J by 5 bases, with 7 bases between them. The CDR3 sequence is CASSPPSGYGYTF. The CDR3 DNA sequence: TGTGCCAGCTCACCACCGTCGGGGTATGGCTACACCTTC.

The chain uses TRBV7-3 and TRBJ1-1, with D uncertain. This CDR3 has 14 residues. Trimming shortened V by 2 bases and J by 4 bases, and 11 bases separated the two germline ends. Germline V gene data show CDR1 as SGHTA and CDR2 as FQGTGA. Here the CDR3 reads CASSLSSASTEAFF. The CDR3 coding sequence is TGTGCCAGCAGCTTATCGTCGGCAAGCACTGAAGCTTTCTTT.

Comments on this clone: At one of its ends the junction is not consistent with the germline gene, which may arise from a read error. The genes are TRBV4-2 and TRBJ1-2; D might be TRBD1 (5 bases). CDR3 length: 12 amino acids. Germline CDR1 is LGHNA and CDR2 is YNFKEQ. Here the CDR3 reads CASSQGGGRHNF. For the CDR3, the DNA is TGTGCCAGCAGCCAAGGGGGGGGTCGTCACAACTTC.

The rearrangement joins TRBV2 to TRBJ2-7; D not resolved. Trimming took 4 bases from V and 6 from J, leaving 10 bases between them. This CDR3 has 12 amino acids. Germline V gene data show CDR1 as SNHLY and CDR2 as FYNNEI. CDR3 residues: CASSAGYGEQYF. CDR3 nucleotide sequence: TGTGCCAGCAGTGCTGGGTACGGCGAGCAGTACTTC.

The chain uses TRBV5-1 and TRBJ1-4, with D hard to call. CDR1 is SGHRS and CDR2 is YFSETQ in the germline V gene. Between the trimmed V and J ends, which lost 0 bases and 8 bases, there was a span of 8 bases. This CDR3 is 13 amino acids long. The CDR3 region has the DNA TGCGCCAGCAGCTTGGGGGTCCAGGAAAAACTGTTTTTT. This translates into CASSLGVQEKLFF.

The chain recombines TRBV9 with TRBJ2-2, with D tentatively TRBD2 (6 bases). Germline V gene lookup returns CDR1 SGDLS and CDR2 YYNGEE. Trimming stripped 2 bases from V and 2 bases from J, with 10 bases between. This CDR3 contains 15 residues. The CDR3 protein is CASSVGGRNTGELFF. The CDR3 DNA is TGTGCCAGCAGCGTGGGAGGCCGAAACACCGGGGAGCTGTTTTTT.

The J gene is TRBJ2-3, the V gene TRBV2, with D perhaps TRBD1 (5 bases). Deletions cut 6 bases from V and 3 bases from J, with 13 bases between. The CDR3 is 14 residues long. CDR1 and CDR2 from the germline V gene are SNHLY and FYNNEI. The CDR3, as DNA: TGTGCCAGCAGGACAGAAGCACAGACAGATACGCAGTATTTT. As protein: CASRTEAQTDTQYF.

The V and J genes are TRBV19 and TRBJ2-7; D is perhaps TRBD2 (6 bases). Trimming cost V 9 bases and J 0 bases, with 15 bases left between them. CDR1 is LNHDA, CDR2 SQIVND, per germline (reference sequence). This CDR3 has 14 residues. CDR3 residues: CARTRDLPSYEQYF. The DNA of the CDR3 is TGTGCCAGGACCCGGGACTTACCCTCCTACGAGCAGTACTTC.

This clone appeared once. The rearrangement uses TRBV28 and TRBJ1-4; maybe TRBD1 (5 bases). Between the trimmed V and J ends, which lost 5 bases and 1 base, there was a span of 8 bases. This CDR3 has 14 amino acids. Per germline, CDR1 MDHEN and CDR2 SYDVKM. CDR3: CASSRGGTNEKLFF. CDR3 coding DNA: TGTGCCAGCAGTCGGGGGGGAACTAATGAAAAACTGTTTTTT.

Worth noting for this clone: Other DNA variants within this sample encode the same CDR3. J is TRBJ1-1 and V is TRBV6-2 or TRBV6-3; a possible D gene is TRBD1 (5 bases). Germline assignment: CDR1 MNHEY and CDR2 SVGEGT. The CDR3 extends over 13 amino acids. With 3 bases removed from V and 4 bases from J, the gap between germline ends came to 9 bases. CDR3 nucleotide sequence: TGTGCCAGCAGTTATGTGGGGGGCACTGAAGCTTTCTTT. This translates into CASSYVGGTEAFF.

The chain combines TRBV10-2 with TRBJ1-2, with TRBD1 as a possible D gene (6 bases). Germline CDR1 reads WSHSY; CDR2 reads SAAADI. Between the trimmed V and J ends, which lost 3 bases and 8 bases, there was a span of 13 bases. CDR3 length: 13 amino acids. The CDR3 nucleotides read TGCGCCAGCAGTGACTTGGGGGCGGGGGGCTACACCTTC. Amino acid sequence: CASSDLGAGGYTF.

The chain recombines TRBV28 with TRBJ2-1; TRBD1 might be the D (6 bases). This CDR3 has 13 amino acids. Trimming pared 5 bases from V and 10 bases from J, leaving 15 bases between. CDR1 MDHEN and CDR2 SYDVKM come from the germline V gene. CDR3 nucleotide sequence: TGTGCCAGCAGTCACAGGGCCCAGGGCGAGCAGTTCTTC. This sequence encodes CASSHRAQGEQFF. The variable domain in full, with the rest retrieved from reference TRBV28 and TRBJ2-1, is DVKVTQSSRYLVKRTGEKVFLECVQDMDHENMFWYRQDPGLGLRLIYFSYDVKMKEKGDIPEGYSVSREKKERFSLILESASTNQTSMYLCASSHRAQGEQFFGPGTRLTVL.

The chain links TRBV18 to TRBJ1-5, with D unclear. This CDR3 comprises 14 residues. Deletions cut 3 bases from V and 5 bases from J, with 11 bases between. The germline V gene encodes CDR1 KGHSH and CDR2 LQKENI. Here the CDR3 reads CASSPATNDQPQHF. CDR3 in DNA: TGTGCCAGCTCACCCGCCACGAACGATCAGCCCCAGCATTTT.

This sequence joins TRBV19 and TRBJ2-3; 12 bases are shared with TRBD2. CDR3 length: 16 amino acids. Trimming at V came to 6 bases and at J to 0 bases, leaving 4 bases not matched to a gene. Per the germline V gene, CDR1 is LNHDA and CDR2 is SQIVND (reference sequence). DNA of the CDR3: TGTGCCAGTAGCTCTAGCGGGGGGGCGAGCACAGATACGCAGTATTTT. This translates into CASSSSGGASTDTQYF. Filled out from reference TRBV19 and TRBJ2-3, the complete variable domain reads DGGITQSPKYLFRKEGQNVTLSCEQNLNHDAMYWYRQDPGQGLRLIYYSQIVNDFQKGDIAEGYSVSREKKESFPLTVTSAQKNPTAFYLCASSSSGGASTDTQYFGPGTRLTVL.

The DNA of the CDR3 is TGTGCCAGCAGCCCAGGGACCCTCGTGGGGGCGGATACGCAGTATTTT. Residues: CASSPGTLVGADTQYF. This sequence joins TRBV11-2 and TRBJ2-3, with D perhaps matching TRBD1 (6 bases). V lost 5 bases to trimming and J lost 6 bases, with 21 bases between them. The germline gives CDR1 SGHAT, CDR2 FQNNGV. CDR3 length equals 16 residues.

This chain uses TRBV6-5 with TRBJ2-7; TRBD1 aligns across 9 bases. The CDR3 has 13 amino acids. Trimming removed 8 bases from V and 6 bases from J; junction bases left unmatched: 8. The germline gives CDR1 MNHEY, CDR2 SVGAGI. The CDR3 reads CASGDRALIEQYF. The CDR3 bases are TGTGCCAGCGGGGACAGGGCCCTTATCGAGCAGTACTTC.

The rearrangement joins TRBV4-3 to TRBJ2-7; D perhaps matches TRBD1 (6 bases). Germline CDR1 reads LGHNA; CDR2 reads YSLEER. The CDR3 sequence is 15 residues long. V was cut by 1 base and J by 2 bases, with 12 bases left in between. The CDR3 coding sequence is TGCGCCAGCAGCCAAGCGCAGGGGCTACCCTACGAGCAGTACTTC. This translates into CASSQAQGLPYEQYF.

The V and J genes are TRBV25-1 and TRBJ1-6; D remains ambiguous. This CDR3 region has 15 residues. CDR1 MGHDK and CDR2 SYGVNS come from the germline V gene. V was shortened by 3 bases and J by 4 bases, with 10 bases between the two germline ends. CDR3 bases: TGTGCCAGCAGTGAGAATAGGGAATATAATTCACCCCTCCACTTT. This sequence encodes CASSENREYNSPLHF.

J is TRBJ2-2 and V is TRBV9; TRBD1 matches 9 bases. After removal of 2 bases from V and 5 bases from J, the junction contained 10 bases not matched to a gene. The germline CDR1 and CDR2 sequences are SGDLS and YYNGEE. This CDR3 comprises 17 residues. CDR3 in amino acids: CASSVGTGIFITGELFF. The CDR3 region has the DNA TGTGCCAGCAGCGTGGGGACAGGGATCTTCATTACCGGGGAGCTGTTTTTT.

This rearrangement joins TRBV18 to TRBJ1-4; TRBD1 is a possible D gene (6 bases). The germline V and J ends were trimmed by 7 bases and 5 bases, with 11 bases remaining between them. This CDR3 has 13 amino acids. The V gene's germline CDR1 is KGHSH and CDR2 LQKENI. The CDR3 region is CASLQTGNEKLFF. The CDR3 nucleotides read TGTGCCAGCTTACAGACAGGAAATGAAAAACTGTTTTTT.

This chain links TRBV28 with TRBJ1-3; no reliable D call. This CDR3 region has 15 residues. Trimming cost V 5 bases and J 7 bases, with 18 bases left between them. From germline, CDR1 is MDHEN and CDR2 SYDVKM. The CDR3 nucleotides are TGTGCCAGCAGTCCCCGAGCAACCTCCTTGAACACCATATATTTT. It translates to CASSPRATSLNTIYF.

V is TRBV6-4 and J is TRBJ2-3, with D maybe TRBD1 (6 bases). Germline V gives CDR1 MRHNA, CDR2 SNTAGT. The V gene lost 6 bases and the J gene lost 2 bases, with 12 bases spanning the gap. The CDR3 consists of 14 residues. Written as DNA, the CDR3 is TGTGCCAGCAGACGGGACACACACACAGATACGCAGTATTTT. Its protein is CASRRDTHTDTQYF.